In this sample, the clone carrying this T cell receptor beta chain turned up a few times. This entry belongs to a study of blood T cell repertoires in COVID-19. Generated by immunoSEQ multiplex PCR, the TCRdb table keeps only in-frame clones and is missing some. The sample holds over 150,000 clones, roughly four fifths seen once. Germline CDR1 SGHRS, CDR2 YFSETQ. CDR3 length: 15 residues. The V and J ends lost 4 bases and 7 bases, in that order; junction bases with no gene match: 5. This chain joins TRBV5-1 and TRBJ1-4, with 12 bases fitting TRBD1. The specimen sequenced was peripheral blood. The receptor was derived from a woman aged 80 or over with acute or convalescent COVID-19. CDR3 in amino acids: CASSRDRGQAEKLFF. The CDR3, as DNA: TGCGCCAGCAGCAGGGACAGGGGGCAAGCTGAAAAACTGTTTTTT.